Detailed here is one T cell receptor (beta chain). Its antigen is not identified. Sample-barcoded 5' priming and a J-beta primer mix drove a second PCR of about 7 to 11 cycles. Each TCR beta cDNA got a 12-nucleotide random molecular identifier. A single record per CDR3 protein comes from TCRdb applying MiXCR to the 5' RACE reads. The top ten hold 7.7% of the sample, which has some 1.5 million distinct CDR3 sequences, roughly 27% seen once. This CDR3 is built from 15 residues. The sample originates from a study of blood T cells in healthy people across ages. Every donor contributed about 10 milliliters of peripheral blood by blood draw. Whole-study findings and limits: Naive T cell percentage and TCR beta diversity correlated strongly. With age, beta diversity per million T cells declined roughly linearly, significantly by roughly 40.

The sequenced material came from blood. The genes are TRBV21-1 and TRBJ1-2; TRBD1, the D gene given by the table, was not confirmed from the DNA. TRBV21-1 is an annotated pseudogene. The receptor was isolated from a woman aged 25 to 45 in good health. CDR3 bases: TGTGCCAGCAGCACGATGAGGGGTTTATTGAGGGGCTACACCTTC. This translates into CASSTMRGLLRGYTF.